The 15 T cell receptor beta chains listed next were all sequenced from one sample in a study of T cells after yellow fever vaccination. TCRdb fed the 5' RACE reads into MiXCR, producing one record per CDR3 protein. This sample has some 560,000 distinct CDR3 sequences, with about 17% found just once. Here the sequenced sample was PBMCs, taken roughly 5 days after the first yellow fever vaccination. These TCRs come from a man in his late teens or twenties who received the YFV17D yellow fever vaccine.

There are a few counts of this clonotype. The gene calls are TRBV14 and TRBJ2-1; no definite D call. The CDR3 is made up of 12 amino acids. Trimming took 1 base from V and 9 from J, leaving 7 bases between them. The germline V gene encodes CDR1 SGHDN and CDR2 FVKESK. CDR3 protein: CASSQGSIEQFF. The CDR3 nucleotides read TGTGCCAGCAGCCAAGGTAGCATTGAGCAGTTCTTC.

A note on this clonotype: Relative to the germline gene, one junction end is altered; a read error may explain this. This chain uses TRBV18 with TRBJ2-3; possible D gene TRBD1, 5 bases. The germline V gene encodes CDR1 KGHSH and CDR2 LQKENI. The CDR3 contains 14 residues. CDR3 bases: TGTGCCAGCTCACAAACAGGATTCACAGATACGCAATATTTT. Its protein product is CASSQTGFTDTQYF.

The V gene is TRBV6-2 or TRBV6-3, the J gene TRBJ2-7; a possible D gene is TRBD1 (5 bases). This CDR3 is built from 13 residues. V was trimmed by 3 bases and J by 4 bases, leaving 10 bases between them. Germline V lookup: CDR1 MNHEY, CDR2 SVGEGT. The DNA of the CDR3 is TGTGCCAGCAGTTATGGACCAGGGTACGAGCAGTACGTC. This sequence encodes CASSYGPGYEQYV.

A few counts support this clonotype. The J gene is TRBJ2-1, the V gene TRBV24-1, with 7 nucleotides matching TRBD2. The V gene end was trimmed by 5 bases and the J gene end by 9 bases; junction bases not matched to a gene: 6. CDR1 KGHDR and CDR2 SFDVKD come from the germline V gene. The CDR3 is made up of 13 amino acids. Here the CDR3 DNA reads TGTGCCACCAGTGTAGCGGGTACGACTGAGCAGTTCTTC. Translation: CATSVAGTTEQFF.

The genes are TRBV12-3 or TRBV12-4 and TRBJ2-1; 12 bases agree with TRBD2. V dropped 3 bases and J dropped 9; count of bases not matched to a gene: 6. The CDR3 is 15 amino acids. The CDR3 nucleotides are TGTGCCAGCAGTTTCTCAAGACTAGCGGGGGTTGAGCAGTTCTTC. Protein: CASSFSRLAGVEQFF.

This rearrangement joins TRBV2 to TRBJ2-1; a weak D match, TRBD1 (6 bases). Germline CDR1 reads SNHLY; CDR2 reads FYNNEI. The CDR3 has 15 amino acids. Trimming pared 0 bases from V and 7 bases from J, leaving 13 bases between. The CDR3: CASSEARLGGNEQFF. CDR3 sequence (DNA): TGTGCCAGCAGTGAAGCGCGATTAGGGGGAAATGAGCAGTTCTTC.

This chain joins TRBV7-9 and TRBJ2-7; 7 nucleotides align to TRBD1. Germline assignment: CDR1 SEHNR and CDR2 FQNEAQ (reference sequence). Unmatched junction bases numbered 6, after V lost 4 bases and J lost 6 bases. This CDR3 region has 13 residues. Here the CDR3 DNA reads TGTGCCAGCAGCTCTAGATCAGGGGGCGAGCAGTACTTC. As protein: CASSSRSGGEQYF.

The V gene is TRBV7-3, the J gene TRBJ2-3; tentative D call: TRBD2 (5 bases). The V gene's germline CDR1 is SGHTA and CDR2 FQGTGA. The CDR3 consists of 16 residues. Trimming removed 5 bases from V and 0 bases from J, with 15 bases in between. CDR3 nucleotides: TGTGCCAGCAGCCCCCGGATAGCGACGAGCACAGATACGCAGTATTTT. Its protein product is CASSPRIATSTDTQYF.

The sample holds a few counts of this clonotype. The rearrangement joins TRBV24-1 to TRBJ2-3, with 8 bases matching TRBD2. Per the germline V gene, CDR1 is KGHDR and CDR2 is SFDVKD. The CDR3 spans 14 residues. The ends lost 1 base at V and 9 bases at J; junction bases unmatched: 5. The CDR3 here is CATSDFTSGGTQYF. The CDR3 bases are TGTGCCACCAGTGATTTCACTAGCGGAGGGACGCAGTATTTT.

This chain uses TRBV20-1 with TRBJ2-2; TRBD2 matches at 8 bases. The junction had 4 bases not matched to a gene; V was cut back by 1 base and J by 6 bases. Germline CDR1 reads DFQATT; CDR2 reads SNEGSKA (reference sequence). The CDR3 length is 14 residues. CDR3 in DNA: TGCAGTGCTAGAGTTAGGACTAGCCCCGGGGAGCTGTTTTTT. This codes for CSARVRTSPGELFF.

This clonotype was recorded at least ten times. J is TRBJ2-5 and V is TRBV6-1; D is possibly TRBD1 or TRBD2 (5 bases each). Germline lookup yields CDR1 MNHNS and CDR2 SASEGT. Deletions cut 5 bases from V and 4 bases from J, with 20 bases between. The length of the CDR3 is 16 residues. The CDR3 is CASSQPGRDGAETQYF. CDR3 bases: TGTGCCAGCAGTCAACCTGGACGGGACGGGGCAGAGACCCAGTACTTC.

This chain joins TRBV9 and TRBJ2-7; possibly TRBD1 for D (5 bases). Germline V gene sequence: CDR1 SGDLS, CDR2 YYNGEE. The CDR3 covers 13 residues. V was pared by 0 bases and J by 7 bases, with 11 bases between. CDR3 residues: CASSVDSGREQYF. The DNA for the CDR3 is TGTGCCAGCAGCGTAGACTCAGGGCGGGAGCAGTACTTC.

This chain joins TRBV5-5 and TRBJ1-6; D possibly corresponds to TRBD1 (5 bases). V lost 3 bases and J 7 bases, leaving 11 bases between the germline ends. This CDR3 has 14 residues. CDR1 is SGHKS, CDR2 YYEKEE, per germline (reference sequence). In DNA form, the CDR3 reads TGTGCCAGCAGCTCCGGGACGGAGAATTCACCCCTCCACTTT. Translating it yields CASSSGTENSPLHF.

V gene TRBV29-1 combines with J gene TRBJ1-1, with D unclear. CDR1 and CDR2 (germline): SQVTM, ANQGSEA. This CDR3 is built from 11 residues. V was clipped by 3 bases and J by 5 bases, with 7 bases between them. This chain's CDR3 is CSVDGRTEAFF. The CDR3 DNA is TGCAGCGTTGATGGTCGGACTGAAGCTTTCTTT.

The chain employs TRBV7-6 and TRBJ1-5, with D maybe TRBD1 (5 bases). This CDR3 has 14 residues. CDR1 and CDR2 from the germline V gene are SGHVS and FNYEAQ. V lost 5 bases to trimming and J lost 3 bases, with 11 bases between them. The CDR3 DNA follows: TGTGCCAGCAGCCCGGGACCGTACAATCAGCCCCAGCATTTT. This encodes CASSPGPYNQPQHF.